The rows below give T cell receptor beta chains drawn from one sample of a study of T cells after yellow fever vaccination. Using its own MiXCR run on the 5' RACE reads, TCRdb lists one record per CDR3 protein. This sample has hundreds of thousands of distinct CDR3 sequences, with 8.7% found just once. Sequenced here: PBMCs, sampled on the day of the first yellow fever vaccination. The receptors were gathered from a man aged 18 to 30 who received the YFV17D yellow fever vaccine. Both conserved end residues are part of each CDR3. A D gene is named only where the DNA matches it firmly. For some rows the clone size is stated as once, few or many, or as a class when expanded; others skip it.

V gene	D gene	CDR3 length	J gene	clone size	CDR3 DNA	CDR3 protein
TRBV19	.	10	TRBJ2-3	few	TGTGCCAGTCAGGCAGATACGCAGTATTTT	CASQADTQYF
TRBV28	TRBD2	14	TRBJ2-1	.	TGTGCCAGCAAACTCCCGGGACTAAACAATGAGCAGTTCTTC	CASKLPGLNNEQFF
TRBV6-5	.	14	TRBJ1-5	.	TGTGCCAGCAGTTATGGGAGGGGCAATCAGCCCCAGCATTTT	CASSYGRGNQPQHF
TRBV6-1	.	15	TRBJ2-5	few	TGTGCCAGCAGGGCTGAATGGGGCGTCCAAGAGACCCAGTACTTC	CASRAEWGVQETQYF
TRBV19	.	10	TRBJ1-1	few	TGTGCCAGTATACGCGGAAAAGCTTTCTTT	CASIRGKAFF
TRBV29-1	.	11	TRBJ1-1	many	TGCAGCGTTGCAGGGTACACTGAAGCTTTCTTT	CSVAGYTEAFF
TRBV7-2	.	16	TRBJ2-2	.	TGTGCCAGCAGAGCCTTTATGGGGGCAGGCACCGGGGAGCTGTTTTTT	CASRAFMGAGTGELFF
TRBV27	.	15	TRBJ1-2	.	TGTGCCAGCAGCCCGGACTCTCTCTCTAACTATGGCTACACCTTC	CASSPDSLSNYGYTF
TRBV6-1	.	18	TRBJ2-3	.	TGTGCCAGCAGCCCCCCCCTCTGGCGGGGCACCGAGGCAGATACGCAGTATTTT	CASSPPLWRGTEADTQYF
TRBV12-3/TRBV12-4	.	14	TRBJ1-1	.	TGTGCCAGCAGTCTTCGCAGGGCCTACACTGAAGCTTTCTTT	CASSLRRAYTEAFF
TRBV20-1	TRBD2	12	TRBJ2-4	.	TGCAGTGCTAGAGACACTAGCGGCCTTCAGTACTTC	CSARDTSGLQYF
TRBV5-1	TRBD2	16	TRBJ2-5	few	TGCGCCAGCGTCCCGGGACTAGCGGGGGGCCAAGAGACCCAGTACTTC	CASVPGLAGGQETQYF
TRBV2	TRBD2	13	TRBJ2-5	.	TGTGCCAGCACCGCGGGGGGCAAGGAGACCCAGTACTTC	CASTAGGKETQYF
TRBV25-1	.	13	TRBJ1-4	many	TGTGCCAGCAGTGAAGGGAACGCTGAAAAACTGTTTTTT	CASSEGNAEKLFF
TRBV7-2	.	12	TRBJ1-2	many	TGTGCCAGCACCCCTTTGCTCTATGGCTACACCTTC	CASTPLLYGYTF
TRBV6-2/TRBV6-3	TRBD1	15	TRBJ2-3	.	TGTGCCAGCAGTTCTTGGACAGGGCAGCCAGATACGCAGTATTTT	CASSSWTGQPDTQYF
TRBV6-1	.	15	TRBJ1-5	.	TGTGCCAGCAGTGAAAGGGGACACGACAATCAGCCCCAGCATTTT	CASSERGHDNQPQHF
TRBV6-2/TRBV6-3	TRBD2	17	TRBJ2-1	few	TGTGCCAGCAGTTTCCGGACTAGCGGACCTTCCTACAATGAGCAGTTCTTC	CASSFRTSGPSYNEQFF
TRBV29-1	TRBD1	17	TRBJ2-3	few	TGCAGCGTTGGTCGTCGAGGGAACAGGGGATCGGCAGATACGCAGTATTTT	CSVGRRGNRGSADTQYF
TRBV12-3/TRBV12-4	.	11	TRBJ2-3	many	TGTGCCAGCAGCCCCACAGATACGCAGTATTTT	CASSPTDTQYF
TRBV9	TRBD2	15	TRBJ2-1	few	TGTGCCAGCAGCGCCTTAGCGGGCTCCTACAATGAGCAGTTCTTC	CASSALAGSYNEQFF
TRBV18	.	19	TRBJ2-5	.	TGTGCCAGCTCACTCAACACGCCGTCGGGCGGAGGGGTGGCGGAGACCCAGTACTTC	CASSLNTPSGGGVAETQYF